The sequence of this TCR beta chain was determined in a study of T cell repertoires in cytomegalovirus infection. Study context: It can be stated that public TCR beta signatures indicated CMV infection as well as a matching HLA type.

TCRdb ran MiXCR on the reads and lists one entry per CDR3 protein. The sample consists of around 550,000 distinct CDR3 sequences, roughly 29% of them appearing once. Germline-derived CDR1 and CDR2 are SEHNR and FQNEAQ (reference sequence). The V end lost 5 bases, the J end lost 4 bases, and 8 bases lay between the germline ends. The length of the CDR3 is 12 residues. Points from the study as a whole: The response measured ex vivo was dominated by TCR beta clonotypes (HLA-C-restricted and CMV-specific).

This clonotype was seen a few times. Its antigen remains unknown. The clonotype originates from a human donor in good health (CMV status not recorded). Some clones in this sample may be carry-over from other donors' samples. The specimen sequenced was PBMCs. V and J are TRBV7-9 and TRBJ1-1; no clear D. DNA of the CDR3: TGTGCCAGCAGCAAGGATTCCACTGAAGCTTTCTTT. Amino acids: CASSKDSTEAFF. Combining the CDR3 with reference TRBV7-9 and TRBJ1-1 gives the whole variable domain DTGVSQNPRHKITKRGQNVTFRCDPISEHNRLYWYRQTLGQGPEFLTYFQNEAQLEKSRLLSDRFSAERPKGSFSTLEIQRTEQGDSAMYLCASSKDSTEAFFGQGTRLTVV.